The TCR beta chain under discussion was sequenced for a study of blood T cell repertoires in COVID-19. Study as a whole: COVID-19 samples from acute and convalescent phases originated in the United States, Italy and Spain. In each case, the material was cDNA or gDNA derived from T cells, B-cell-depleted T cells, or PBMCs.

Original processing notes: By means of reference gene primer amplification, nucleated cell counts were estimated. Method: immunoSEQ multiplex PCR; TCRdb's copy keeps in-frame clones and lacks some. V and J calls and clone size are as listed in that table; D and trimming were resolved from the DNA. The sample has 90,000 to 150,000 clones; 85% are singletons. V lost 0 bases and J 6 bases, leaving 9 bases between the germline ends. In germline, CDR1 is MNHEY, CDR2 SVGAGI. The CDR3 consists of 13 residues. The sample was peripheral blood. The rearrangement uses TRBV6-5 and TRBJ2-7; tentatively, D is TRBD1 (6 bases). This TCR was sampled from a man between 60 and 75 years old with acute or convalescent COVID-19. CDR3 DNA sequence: TGTGCCAGCAGTTACTCGATACAGGGCGAGCAGTACTTC. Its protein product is CASSYSIQGEQYF.